This entry features one TCR beta chain sequence. What it binds is not known. These data come from a study of blood T cells in healthy people across ages. Per sample, extraction of total RNA gave at least 5 micrograms in every case. Together with a sample-barcoded 5' primer, a J-beta primer mix was included in a second PCR lasting roughly 6 to 12 cycles. A 12-random-nucleotide template-switch adaptor tagged each cDNA molecule. Each CDR3 protein is one row after TCRdb ran MiXCR on the 5' RACE reads. Seen here are approximately 850,000 distinct CDR3 sequences, around 45% observed once, and the top ten hold about 19%. Findings and caveats of the study: Roughly linear declines in TCR beta diversity per million T cells occurred with age. Donor CMV status was unknown, possibly confounding expanded clonotype changes.

The clonotype comes from a man aged 60-69 years in good health. Material for sequencing was blood.

The CDR3 nucleotides are TGTGCCAGCAGCTTACGGGAGGGCGCTGAAGCTTTCTTT. Encoded protein: CASSLREGAEAFF. The chain employs TRBV7-8 and TRBJ1-1; D ambiguous. Trimming removed 2 bases from V and 6 bases from J, with 10 bases in between. Germline V gives CDR1 SGHVS, CDR2 FQNEAQ. The CDR3 runs 13 residues.